Sequencing of this T cell receptor beta chain was carried out in a study of blood T cells in healthy people across ages. Germline loops: CDR1 SGHNT, CDR2 YENEEA. V was pared by 0 bases and J by 7 bases, with 22 bases between. This CDR3 is built from 17 residues. The donors, healthy Caucasians from Russia, were aged about 6 to 95. Study observations and caveats: Higher diversity, along with more naive CD4+ cells, distinguished long-lived donors from aged donors.

Alongside a J-beta primer mix, a sample-barcoded 5' primer served in a second PCR lasting roughly 7 to 12 cycles. TCRdb fed the 5' RACE reads into MiXCR, producing one record per CDR3 protein. Of more than 800,000 distinct CDR3 sequences listed, 25% to 35% are singletons. As concerns this clonotype: No antigen is known for it.

The TCR comes from a woman over 75 in good health. V gene TRBV11-3 combines with J gene TRBJ2-7; D unresolved. Sequencing was carried out using blood. The CDR3 reads CASSLDRTQSVVDEQYF. The DNA of the CDR3 is TGTGCCAGCAGCTTAGATCGGACCCAGTCAGTAGTCGATGAGCAGTACTTC.